A single sample gave rise to the 29 T cell receptor beta chains below, sequenced in a study of T-cell reconstitution after alpha-beta-depleted transplantation in children. Unique molecular identifiers were used in preparing the TCRbeta library. TCRdb reprocessed the PCR reads via MiXCR and lists one record per CDR3 protein. Of a few hundred thousand distinct CDR3 sequences listed, around a tenth were seen once; the top ten hold 20% to 30%. The sample consisted of peripheral blood, taken 180 days after TCRalphabeta/CD19-depleted stem cell transplant. These receptors came from a male patient between 2 and 10 years old who had a stem cell transplant for chronic granulomatous disease, so the T cells may come from the graft donor.

The chain links TRBV7-9 to TRBJ1-1; possibly TRBD1 for D (6 bases). This CDR3 has 12 amino acids. Germline CDR1 is SEHNR and CDR2 is FQNEAQ (reference sequence). Trimming shortened V by 6 bases and J by 12 bases, and 17 bases separated the two germline ends. The CDR3 bases are TGTGCCAGCAGTGTCAGGGGTAGTTTGTCTTTCTTT. Translated: CASSVRGSLSFF.

Ten or more counts support this clonotype. In DNA form, the CDR3 reads TGTGCCAGCAGCTCGAGCGGGAAAGACACCGGGGAGCTGTTTTTT. Translation gives CASSSSGKDTGELFF. The V call is TRBV5-6, the J call TRBJ2-2, with 7 bases matching TRBD2. V lost 3 bases, J lost 3 bases, and 5 bases stayed unmatched. Germline CDR1 is SGHDT and CDR2 is YYEEEE. This CDR3 has 15 residues.

Points on this clonotype: A much bigger clone sits one base away, suggesting this may be a read error. The chain is built from TRBV7-7 and TRBJ2-5, with 7 bases matching TRBD1. This CDR3 spans 14 amino acids. Germline V gene lookup returns CDR1 SSHAT and CDR2 FNYEAQ (reference sequence). CDR3 amino acids: CASSSRQGHETQYF. The CDR3 DNA follows: TGTGCTAGCAGTTCTCGACAGGGCCATGAGACCCAGTACTTC.

At least ten counts were recorded for this clonotype. The CDR3 sequence is CASRLGVANYGYTF. CDR3 DNA sequence: TGCGCCAGCAGACTGGGAGTAGCGAACTATGGCTACACCTTC. This chain uses TRBV5-1 with TRBJ1-2; D uncertain. CDR3 length: 14 residues. Germline assignment: CDR1 SGHRS and CDR2 YFSETQ. Deletions cut 5 bases from V and 2 bases from J, with 13 bases between.

A remark on this clonotype: With a much larger clone just one base away, this may be a read error. The rearrangement uses TRBV15 and TRBJ1-1; no definite D call. Trimming took 2 bases from V and 7 from J, leaving 14 bases between them. This CDR3 has 14 residues. From germline, CDR1 is LNHNV and CDR2 YYDKDF (reference sequence). The CDR3, as DNA: TGTGCCACCAGCAGAATGGTTAATTTAGGTGAAGCTTTCTTT. This encodes CATSRMVNLGEAFF.

This clonotype was counted between two and nine times. The chain recombines TRBV10-3 with TRBJ2-3, with 7 positions matching TRBD2. The CDR3 contains 14 residues. Germline CDR1 and CDR2: ENHRY and SYGVKD. The V gene end was trimmed by 6 bases and the J gene end by 0 bases; junction bases not matched to a gene: 3. CDR3: CAISGSGSTDTQYF. CDR3 nucleotide sequence: TGTGCCATCAGCGGTAGCGGGAGCACAGATACGCAGTATTTT.

This clonotype was seen at least ten times. CDR3 sequence: CASSLSVSGNSYNEQFF. CDR3 DNA: TGTGCCAGCAGCTTATCGGTTAGCGGGAACTCCTACAATGAGCAGTTCTTC. The chain combines TRBV7-2 with TRBJ2-1; 8 bases align to TRBD2. V lost 2 bases and J lost 0; bases outside the gene matches: 6. Germline values: CDR1 SGHTA, CDR2 FQGNSA. The CDR3 contains 17 residues.

This clonotype came up many times. V is TRBV11-2 and J is TRBJ2-4; D remains ambiguous. Germline V gives CDR1 SGHAT, CDR2 FQNNGV. V lost 5 bases and J lost 0, with 14 bases in between. The CDR3 covers 16 residues. The CDR3 protein is CASSPMGQIAKNIQYF. The DNA for the CDR3 is TGTGCCAGCAGCCCTATGGGCCAGATAGCCAAAAACATTCAGTACTTC.

This sequence joins TRBV12-2 and TRBJ2-5. TRBV12-2 is assigned pseudogene status. This CDR3 has 15 amino acids. The CDR3 reads CASRSDRRNQETQYF. In DNA, the CDR3 is TGTGCAAGTCGCTCAGATAGGCGGAACCAAGAGACCCAGTACTTC.

This clonotype appeared many times. This rearrangement joins TRBV5-1 to TRBJ1-1; D is uncertain. The V end lost 0 bases, the J end lost 4 bases, and 4 bases lay between the germline ends. The germline gives CDR1 SGHRS, CDR2 YFSETQ. This CDR3 has 12 residues. The CDR3 is CASSLDLTEAFF. CDR3 nucleotides: TGCGCCAGCAGCTTGGACCTCACTGAAGCTTTCTTT.

This clonotype occurred many times. The chain carries TRBV5-6 and TRBJ2-1; 11 bases are shared with TRBD1. With V trimmed by 4 bases and J by 6 bases, 9 bases remained unmatched. The CDR3 is 16 residues long. Germline CDR1 reads SGHDT; CDR2 reads YYEEEE. CDR3 amino acids: CASSPGGQGASNEQFF. The CDR3 DNA follows: TGTGCCAGCAGCCCAGGTGGACAGGGGGCCAGCAATGAGCAGTTCTTC.

Notes on this clonotype: A much more abundant neighbour one base away suggests this may be a read error. CDR3 coding DNA: TGCGCCTGCGCCCAGCGTTCAGGACAGGGAAAAGAGACCCAGTACTTC. Translation: CACAQRSGQGKETQYF. V usage is TRBV5-1 and J usage is TRBJ2-5, with 8 bases that match TRBD1. V shed 10 bases and J 3 bases; nucleotides not matched to a gene: 17. The germline V gene has CDR1 SGHRS and CDR2 YFSETQ. The CDR3 is made up of 16 amino acids.

This clonotype was counted at least ten times. The chain employs TRBV7-2 and TRBJ2-3; TRBD1 or TRBD2 may be the D gene (6 bases each). Trimming removed 5 bases from V and 6 bases from J, with 15 bases in between. The CDR3 has 14 amino acids. Germline V gene lookup returns CDR1 SGHTA and CDR2 FQGNSA. The DNA for the CDR3 is TGTGCCAGCAGCCTGGGGGGCAGTTACGATACGCAGTATTTT. This codes for CASSLGGSYDTQYF. The variable domain in full, completed from reference TRBV7-2 and TRBJ2-3, reads GAGVSQSPSNKVTEKGKDVELRCDPISGHTALYWYRQSLGQGLEFLIYFQGNSAPDKSGLPSDRFSAERTGGSVSTLTIQRTQQEDSAVYLCASSLGGSYDTQYFGPGTRLTVL.

This clonotype has a count of ten or more. This chain uses TRBV7-9 with TRBJ1-2; 8 bases align to TRBD1. The CDR3 is made up of 14 amino acids. CDR1 and CDR2 from the germline V gene are SEHNR and FQNEAQ (reference sequence). With V trimmed by 7 bases and J by 4 bases, 8 bases remained unmatched. This CDR3 is CASIETGDAYGYTF. The CDR3 DNA is TGTGCCAGCATCGAGACAGGGGATGCCTATGGCTACACCTTC.

This clonotype was counted between two and nine times. V gene TRBV18 combines with J gene TRBJ2-3, with 8 positions matching TRBD2. This CDR3 is built from 16 residues. Germline V gene lookup returns CDR1 KGHSH and CDR2 LQKENI. V was pared by 2 bases and J by 0 bases, with 4 bases of the junction left unmatched. The CDR3 protein is CASSPLVAGSTDTQYF. Here the CDR3 DNA reads TGTGCCAGCTCACCATTAGTAGCGGGGAGCACAGATACGCAGTATTTT. Complete variable domain (other parts from reference TRBV18 and TRBJ2-3): NAGVMQNPRHLVRRRGQEARLRCSPMKGHSHVYWYRQLPEEGLKFMVYLQKENIIDESGMPKERFSAEFPKEGPSILRIQQVVRGDSAAYFCASSPLVAGSTDTQYFGPGTRLTVL.

This clonotype appeared many times. The chain employs TRBV12-3 or TRBV12-4 and TRBJ2-3; 8 nucleotides line up with TRBD1. Trimming cost V 3 bases and J 6 bases; bases outside gene matches: 5. The CDR3 extends over 14 amino acids. The CDR3 protein is CASSFGRGQDTQYF. In DNA form, the CDR3 reads TGTGCCAGCAGTTTCGGCAGGGGGCAGGATACGCAGTATTTT.

In its sample, this clonotype was seen many times. The chain couples TRBV4-1 to TRBJ2-6, with D possibly being TRBD2 (6 bases). Trimming left V 5 bases short and J 1 base short, with 15 bases between. Germline V lookup: CDR1 MGHRA, CDR2 YSYEKL. The CDR3 is 17 amino acids. The CDR3 loop is CASSKPEGTSGANVLTF. DNA of the CDR3: TGCGCCAGCAGCAAACCGGAGGGCACTTCTGGGGCCAACGTCCTGACTTTC.

This clonotype was recorded at least ten times. The J gene is TRBJ2-7, the V gene TRBV29-1; D unclear. With 6 bases removed from V and 3 bases from J, the gap between germline ends came to 9 bases. The CDR3 length is 11 residues. Germline V gene lookup returns CDR1 SQVTM and CDR2 ANQGSEA. The chain's CDR3 is CSVGESYEQYF. Here the CDR3 DNA reads TGCAGCGTAGGCGAGAGCTACGAGCAGTACTTC.

Many counts were recorded for this clonotype. The chain carries TRBV7-2 and TRBJ2-4; 8 bases align to TRBD1. This CDR3 is built from 16 residues. V trimming: 5 bases; J trimming: 7 bases; junction bases outside the gene matches: 13. Germline V lookup: CDR1 SGHTA, CDR2 FQGNSA. The CDR3 loop is CASSEQGGGLRNIQYF. The CDR3 bases are TGTGCCAGCAGCGAACAGGGGGGCGGTTTGAGGAACATTCAGTACTTC.

The CDR3 nucleotides read TGCGCCAGCAGCTTTCAGGGGGGCGCTGGGACTGAAGCTTTCTTT. This codes for CASSFQGGAGTEAFF. The chain carries TRBV5-1 and TRBJ1-1, with TRBD1 matching over 7 bases. In germline, CDR1 is SGHRS, CDR2 YFSETQ. The junction had 9 bases not matched to a gene; V was cut back by 2 bases and J by 5 bases. The CDR3 length is 15 residues.

To note about this clonotype: This may be a read error: a much more frequent sequence differs by one nucleotide. This chain joins TRBV5-1 and TRBJ2-2; D is ambiguous. In germline, CDR1 is SGHRS, CDR2 YFSETQ. Trimming removed 3 bases from V and 7 bases from J, with 19 bases in between. This CDR3 is built from 16 residues. DNA for the CDR3: TGCGCCAGCAGCTCAACCCCAGGTTCCCCTCGCGGGGAGCTGTTTTTT. It yields the protein CASSSTPGSPRGELFF.

This clonotype appeared many times. This chain links TRBV12-3 or TRBV12-4 with TRBJ2-3, with TRBD2 matching 7 bases. V lost 6 bases to trimming and J lost 4 bases; unmatched junction nucleotides: 10. This CDR3 has 15 residues. CDR3 DNA: TGTGCCAGCAGATCTAGCGGAATGATCGCAGATACGCAGTATTTT. Encoded protein: CASRSSGMIADTQYF.

Points on this clonotype: This may be a read error, as it is one base from a much larger clone. The chain carries TRBV7-3 and TRBJ1-1, with D unresolved. CDR1 is SGHTA and CDR2 is FQGTGA in the germline V gene. This CDR3 has 15 residues. The CDR3: CACSLTAGWGTEAFF. The CDR3 coding sequence is TGTGCCTGCAGCTTAACGGCCGGGTGGGGTACTGAAGCTTTCTTT.

This clonotype appeared a few times. The chain joins TRBV27 to TRBJ2-2; possible D gene TRBD2, 5 bases. CDR1 MNHEY and CDR2 SMNVEV come from the germline V gene (reference sequence). This CDR3 spans 14 amino acids. V was cut by 3 bases and J by 6 bases, with 11 bases left in between. The chain's CDR3 is CASSLPGVPGELFF. As DNA, the CDR3 is TGTGCCAGCAGTTTGCCCGGGGTACCCGGGGAGCTGTTTTTT.

In its sample, this clonotype was seen a few times. The gene calls are TRBV19 and TRBJ2-5, with 9 bases lining up with TRBD2. The germline CDR1 and CDR2 sequences are LNHDA and SQIVND (reference sequence). V gave up 5 bases and J gave up 1 base; unmatched junction bases: 8. The CDR3 loop spans 16 amino acids. For the CDR3, the DNA is TGTGCCAGTAGTCCCCGGGGTAGCGGGGGCCAAGAGACCCAGTACTTC. Protein: CASSPRGSGGQETQYF.

This clonotype was seen repeatedly, ten times or more. J is TRBJ2-4 and V is TRBV6-2 or TRBV6-3; a possible D gene is TRBD2 (5 bases). The CDR3 contains 14 residues. The V end was cut by 3 bases, the J end by 8 bases, with 14 bases between. Germline V gene lookup returns CDR1 MNHEY and CDR2 SVGEGT. CDR3 loop: CASSYRHSGDIQYF. As DNA, the CDR3 is TGTGCCAGCAGTTATAGGCACTCCGGGGACATTCAGTACTTC.

This clonotype showed up just a few times. The rearrangement joins TRBV20-1 to TRBJ2-4; D may be TRBD2 (6 bases). V shed 5 bases and J shed 0 bases, with 11 bases lying between them. CDR1 and CDR2 from the germline V gene are DFQATT and SNEGSKA (reference sequence). The CDR3 is 14 residues long. The CDR3, as DNA: TGCAGTGCTTTAGCGGAACTAGCCAAAAACATTCAGTACTTC. Residues: CSALAELAKNIQYF.

This clonotype has a count of ten or more. The V and J genes are TRBV12-3 or TRBV12-4 and TRBJ2-2, with 9 bases aligning to TRBD2. V was clipped by 6 bases and J by 7 bases; unmatched bases: 18. This CDR3 contains 18 residues. The CDR3 reads CASSPDPYAGGPSGELFF. The CDR3 DNA follows: TGTGCCAGCAGCCCGGACCCCTATGCGGGAGGGCCTAGCGGGGAGCTGTTTTTT.

Remarks on this clonotype: With a much larger clone just one base away, this may be a read error. The rearrangement joins TRBV20-1 to TRBJ2-1; 9 nucleotides align to TRBD1. CDR1 DFQATT and CDR2 SNEGSKA come from the germline V gene (reference sequence). CDR3 length equals 14 residues. The CDR3 sequence is CSTYRGLSNNEQLF. The CDR3 DNA is TGCAGTACCTACAGGGGGCTGAGTAACAATGAGCAGCTCTTC.